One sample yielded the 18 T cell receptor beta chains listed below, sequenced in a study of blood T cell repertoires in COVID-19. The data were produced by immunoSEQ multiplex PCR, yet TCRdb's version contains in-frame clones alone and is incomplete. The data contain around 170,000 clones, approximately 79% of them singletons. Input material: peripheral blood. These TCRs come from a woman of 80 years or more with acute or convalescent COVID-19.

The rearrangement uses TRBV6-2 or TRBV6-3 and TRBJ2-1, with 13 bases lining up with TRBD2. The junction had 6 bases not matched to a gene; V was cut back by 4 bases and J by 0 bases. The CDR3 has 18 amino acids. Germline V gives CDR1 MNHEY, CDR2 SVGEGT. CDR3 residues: CASSSRTSGGSSYNEQFF. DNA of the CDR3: TGTGCCAGCAGTTCTAGGACTAGCGGGGGAAGCTCCTACAATGAGCAGTTCTTC.

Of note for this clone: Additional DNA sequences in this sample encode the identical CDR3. The CDR3 here is CASSEGLASTDTQYF. CDR3 in DNA: TGCGCCAGCAGCGAGGGACTAGCAAGCACAGATACGCAGTATTTT. The chain recombines TRBV5-1 with TRBJ2-3, with 9 bases identical to TRBD2. The CDR3 spans 15 residues. Per the germline V gene, CDR1 is SGHRS and CDR2 is YFSETQ. The V segment lost 4 bases and the J segment 0 bases; nucleotides outside the gene matches: 3.

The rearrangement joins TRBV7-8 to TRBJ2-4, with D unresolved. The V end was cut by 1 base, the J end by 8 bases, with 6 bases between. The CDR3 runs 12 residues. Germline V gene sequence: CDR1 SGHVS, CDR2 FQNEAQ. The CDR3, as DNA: TGTGCCAGCAGCTTAGTTAGAGACATTCAGTACTTC. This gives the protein CASSLVRDIQYF.

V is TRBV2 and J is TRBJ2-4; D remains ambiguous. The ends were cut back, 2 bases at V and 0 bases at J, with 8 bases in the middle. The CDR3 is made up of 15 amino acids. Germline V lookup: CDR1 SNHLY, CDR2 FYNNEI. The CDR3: CASSEMSLAKNIQYF. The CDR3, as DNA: TGTGCCAGCAGTGAAATGTCCCTAGCCAAAAACATTCAGTACTTC.

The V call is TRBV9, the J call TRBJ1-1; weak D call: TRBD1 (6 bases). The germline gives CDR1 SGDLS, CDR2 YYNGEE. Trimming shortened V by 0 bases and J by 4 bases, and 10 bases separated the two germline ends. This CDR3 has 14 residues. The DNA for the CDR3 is TGTGCCAGCAGCGTAGCTCCCAGGGGCACTGAAGCTTTCTTT. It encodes CASSVAPRGTEAFF.

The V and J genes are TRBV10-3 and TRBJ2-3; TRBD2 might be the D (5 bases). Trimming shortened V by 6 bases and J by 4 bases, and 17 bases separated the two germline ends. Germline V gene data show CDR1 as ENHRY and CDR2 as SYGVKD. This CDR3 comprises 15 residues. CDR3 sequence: CAISDGRRGSDTQYF. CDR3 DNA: TGTGCCATCAGCGATGGGCGTAGAGGGTCAGATACGCAGTATTTT.

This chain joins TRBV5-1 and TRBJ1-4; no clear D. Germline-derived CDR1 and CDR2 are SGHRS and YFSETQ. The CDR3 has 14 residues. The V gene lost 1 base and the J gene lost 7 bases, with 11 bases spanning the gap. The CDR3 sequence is CASSLSEASEKLFF. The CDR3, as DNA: TGCGCCAGCAGCTTGTCCGAGGCCTCTGAAAAACTGTTTTTT.

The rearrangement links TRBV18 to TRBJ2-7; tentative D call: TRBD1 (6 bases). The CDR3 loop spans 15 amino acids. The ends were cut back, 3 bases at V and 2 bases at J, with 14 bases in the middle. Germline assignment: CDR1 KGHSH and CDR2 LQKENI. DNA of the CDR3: TGTGCCAGCTCACCTAGCTCGGGACACCCCTACGAGCAGTACTTC. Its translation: CASSPSSGHPYEQYF.

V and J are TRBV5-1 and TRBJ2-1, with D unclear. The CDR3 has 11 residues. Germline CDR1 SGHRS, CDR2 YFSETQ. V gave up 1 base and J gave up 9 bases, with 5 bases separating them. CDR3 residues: CASSLIGEQFF. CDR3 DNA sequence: TGCGCCAGCAGCTTGATCGGTGAGCAGTTCTTC.

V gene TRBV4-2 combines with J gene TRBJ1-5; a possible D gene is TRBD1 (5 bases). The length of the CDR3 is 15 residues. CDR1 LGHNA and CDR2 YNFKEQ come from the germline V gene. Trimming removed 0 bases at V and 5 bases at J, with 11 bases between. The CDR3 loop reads CASSQDLVGHQPQHF. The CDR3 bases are TGTGCCAGCAGCCAAGATCTCGTGGGGCATCAGCCCCAGCATTTT.

The CDR3 reads CASSEGGGTLQETQYF. As DNA, the CDR3 is TGCGCCAGCAGTGAGGGCGGAGGGACCCTCCAAGAGACCCAGTACTTC. The chain employs TRBV10-2 and TRBJ2-5, with D maybe TRBD2 (6 bases). CDR3 length: 16 amino acids. CDR1 WSHSY and CDR2 SAAADI come from the germline V gene. The V and J ends lost 2 bases and 1 base respectively, with 14 bases between them.

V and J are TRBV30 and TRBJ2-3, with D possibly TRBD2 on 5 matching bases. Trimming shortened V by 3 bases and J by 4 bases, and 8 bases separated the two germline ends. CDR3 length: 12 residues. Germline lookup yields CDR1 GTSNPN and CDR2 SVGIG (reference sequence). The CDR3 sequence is CAWREGADTQYF. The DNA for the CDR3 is TGTGCCTGGAGAGAGGGAGCAGATACGCAGTATTTT.

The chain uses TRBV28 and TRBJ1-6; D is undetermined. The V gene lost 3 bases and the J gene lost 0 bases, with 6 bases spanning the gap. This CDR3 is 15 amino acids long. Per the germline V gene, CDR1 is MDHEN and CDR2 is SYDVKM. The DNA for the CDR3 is TGTGCCAGCAGTTTGGCAGGCTCCTATAATTCACCCCTCCACTTT. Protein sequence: CASSLAGSYNSPLHF.

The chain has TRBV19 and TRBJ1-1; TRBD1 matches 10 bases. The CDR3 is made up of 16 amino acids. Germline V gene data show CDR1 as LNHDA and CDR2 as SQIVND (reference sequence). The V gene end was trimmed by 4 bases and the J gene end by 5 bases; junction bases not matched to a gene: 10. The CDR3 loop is CASSRPSDRGRTEAFF. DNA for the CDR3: TGTGCCAGTAGTAGACCTTCGGACAGGGGGAGAACTGAAGCTTTCTTT.

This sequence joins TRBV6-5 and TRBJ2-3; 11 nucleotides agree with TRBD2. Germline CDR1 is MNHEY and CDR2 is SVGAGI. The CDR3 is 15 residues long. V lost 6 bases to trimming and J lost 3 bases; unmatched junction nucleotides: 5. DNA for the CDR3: TGTGCCAGCAGGCGACTAGCGGGATTGACAGATACGCAGTATTTT. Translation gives CASRRLAGLTDTQYF.

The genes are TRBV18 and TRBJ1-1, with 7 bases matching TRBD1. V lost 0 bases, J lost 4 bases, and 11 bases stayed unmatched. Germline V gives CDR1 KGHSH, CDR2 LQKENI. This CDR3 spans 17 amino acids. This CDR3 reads CASSPPADRVMSTEAFF. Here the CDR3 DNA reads TGTGCCAGCTCACCACCGGCAGACAGGGTAATGAGCACTGAAGCTTTCTTT.

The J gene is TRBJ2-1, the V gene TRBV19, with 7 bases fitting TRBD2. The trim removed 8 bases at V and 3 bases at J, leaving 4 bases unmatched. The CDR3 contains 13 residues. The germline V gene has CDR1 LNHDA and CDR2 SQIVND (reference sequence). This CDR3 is CASGGDHYNEQFF. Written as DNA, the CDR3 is TGTGCCAGTGGGGGGGACCACTACAATGAGCAGTTCTTC.

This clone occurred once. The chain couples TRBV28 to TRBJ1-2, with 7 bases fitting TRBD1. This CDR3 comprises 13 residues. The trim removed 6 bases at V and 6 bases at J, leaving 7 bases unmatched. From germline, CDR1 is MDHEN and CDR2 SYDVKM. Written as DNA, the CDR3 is TGTGCCAGCAGGAAAACCGGGACAGATGGCTACACCTTC. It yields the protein CASRKTGTDGYTF.